Each of the 12 T cell receptor beta chains below was sequenced from the same sample in a study of CXCR3-negative and CXCR3-positive naive CD8 T cells. Each TRB cDNA library was prepared by 5' RACE (with UMI labels). One entry per CDR3 protein, without DNA, is what TCRdb gives after re-calling the 5' RACE reads. Found here are about 56,000 distinct CDR3 sequences; the top ten clones hold 20% to 25%. Sequencing was performed on memory CD8+ T cells from blood. The receptors were sampled from a human donor in good health. Some clones in this sample may be carry-over from other donors' samples.

J is TRBJ1-1 and V is TRBV5-1; TCRdb selects TRBD1, and the lack of DNA leaves this call unchecked. The CDR3 is 13 residues long. Germline V CDR1 and CDR2: SGHRS, YFSETQ. This CDR3 reads CASTGQGATEAFF. The variable domain in full, completed from reference TRBV5-1 and TRBJ1-1, reads KAGVTQTPRYLIKTRGQQVTLSCSPISGHRSVSWYQQTPGQGLQFLFEYFSETQRNKGNFPGRFSGRQFSNSRSEMNVSTLELGDSALYLCASTGQGATEAFFGQGTRLTVV.

The J gene is TRBJ2-7, the V gene TRBV5-1; TCRdb's D gene call, TRBD1, goes unchecked for lack of DNA. Germline values: CDR1 SGHRS, CDR2 YFSETQ. The CDR3 extends over 14 amino acids. This CDR3 is CASSLEGTDYEQYF.

V gene TRBV29-1 combines with J gene TRBJ1-4; TCRdb indicates TRBD1, and absent DNA this call remains unverified. This CDR3 has 12 residues. Germline CDR1 is SQVTM and CDR2 is ANQGSEA. The CDR3 is CSVLGTGEKLFF.

The genes are TRBV7-6 and TRBJ1-5; TCRdb returns TRBD1, unconfirmable since there is no DNA. The CDR3 runs 12 residues. The germline V gene encodes CDR1 SGHVS and CDR2 FNYEAQ. CDR3 protein: CASSSPDQPQHF.

The V call is TRBV7-9, the J call TRBJ2-3; lacking DNA, the TRBD1 call made by TCRdb goes unchecked. Germline V CDR1 and CDR2: SEHNR, FQNEAQ (reference sequence). The CDR3 length is 17 residues. CDR3 in amino acids: CASSLEETGHHTDTQYF.

The chain carries TRBV7-9 and TRBJ2-7; lacking DNA, the TRBD1 call made by TCRdb goes unchecked. This CDR3 contains 13 residues. Germline V gene data show CDR1 as SEHNR and CDR2 as FQNEAQ (reference sequence). The chain's CDR3 is CASSLAAGDEQYF.

The V and J genes are TRBV28 and TRBJ2-3; the TCRdb D gene call, TRBD2, has no DNA to confirm it. Germline CDR1 MDHEN, CDR2 SYDVKM. The CDR3 sequence is 19 residues long. The CDR3 reads CASSFLPITQLAGDDTQYF.

J is TRBJ2-1 and V is TRBV12-3 or TRBV12-4. This CDR3 comprises 12 residues. This CDR3 is CASSITGDEQFF.

The rearrangement joins TRBV29-1 to TRBJ1-1; the TCRdb D gene call, TRBD1, has no DNA to confirm it. The germline V gene encodes CDR1 SQVTM and CDR2 ANQGSEA. The CDR3 is 11 residues long. The CDR3 sequence is CSVFSGTEAFF.

The chain employs TRBV5-1 and TRBJ2-1; there is no DNA to check the TCRdb D call of TRBD2. Looked up from germline, CDR1 is SGHRS and CDR2 is YFSETQ. The length of the CDR3 is 14 residues. The CDR3: CASRSGGPGNEQFF.

The chain joins TRBV6-6 to TRBJ2-3. Germline CDR1 and CDR2: MNHNY and SVGAGI (reference sequence). The CDR3 is 12 residues long. The chain's CDR3 is CASSFQQDTQYF.

The chain joins TRBV4-2 to TRBJ1-1; the D call of TRBD1 rests on TCRdb alone, since no DNA is present to check it. The germline gives CDR1 LGHNA, CDR2 YNFKEQ. The CDR3 is 17 residues long. The CDR3 reads CASSHHRDGGWPSEAFF.